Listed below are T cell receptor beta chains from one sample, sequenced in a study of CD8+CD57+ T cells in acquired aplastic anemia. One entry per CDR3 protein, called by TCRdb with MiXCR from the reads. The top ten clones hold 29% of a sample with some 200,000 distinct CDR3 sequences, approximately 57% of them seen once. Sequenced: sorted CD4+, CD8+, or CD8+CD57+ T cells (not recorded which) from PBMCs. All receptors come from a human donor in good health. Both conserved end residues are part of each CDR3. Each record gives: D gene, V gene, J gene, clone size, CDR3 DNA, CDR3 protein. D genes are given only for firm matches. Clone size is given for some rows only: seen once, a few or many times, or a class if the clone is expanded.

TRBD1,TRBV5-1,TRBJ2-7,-,TGCGCCAGCAGCAGACAGGGTATCGAGCAGTACTTC,CASSRQGIEQYF
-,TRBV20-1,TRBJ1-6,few,TGCAGTGGTAGGGGTGGGGGGAGCTCCTATAATTCACCCCTCCACTTT,CSGRGGGSSYNSPLHF
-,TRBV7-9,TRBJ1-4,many,TGTGCCAGCAGCTTAGGAGGGGGGGATGAAAAACTGTTTTTT,CASSLGGGDEKLFF
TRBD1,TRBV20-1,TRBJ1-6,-,TGCAGTGCTAGGGGAGACAGGGATACTTCACCCCTCCACTTT,CSARGDRDTSPLHF
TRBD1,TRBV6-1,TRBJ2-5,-,TGTGCCAGCAGTACGGGACAGGGGTACCAAGAGACCCAGTACTTC,CASSTGQGYQETQYF
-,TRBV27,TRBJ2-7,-,TGTGCCAGCAGTTTATCGCGGGACATGGCTTACGAGCAGTACTTC,CASSLSRDMAYEQYF
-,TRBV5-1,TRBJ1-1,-,TGCGCCAGCAGCTTGGCCGATGGCAGGGTTGAAGCTTTCTTT,CASSLADGRVEAFF
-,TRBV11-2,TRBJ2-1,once,TGTGCCAGCAGCTTGGCCTTCTACGGGGCCTCCTACAATGAGCAGTTCTTC,CASSLAFYGASYNEQFF
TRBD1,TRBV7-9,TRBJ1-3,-,TGTGCCAGCAGCTTAGCACGACAGGGGGACGGAAACACCATATATTTT,CASSLARQGDGNTIYF
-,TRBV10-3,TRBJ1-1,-,TGTGCCATCAGCGGGGGGTTAGGGGTCACTGAAGCTTTCTTT,CAISGGLGVTEAFF
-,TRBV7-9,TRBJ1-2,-,TGTGCCAGCAGCTTAGAGGTAGATGGCTACACCTTC,CASSLEVDGYTF
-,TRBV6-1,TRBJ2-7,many,TGTGCCAGCAGGAACTGGGTCAGTGGCTACGAGCAGTACTTC,CASRNWVSGYEQYF
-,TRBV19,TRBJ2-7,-,TGTGCCACCACTGCGGGAGGGACAGGGCCCTACGAGCAGTACTTC,CATTAGGTGPYEQYF
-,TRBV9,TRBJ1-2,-,TGTGCCAGCAGCCAGGATTTAACCTATGGCTACACCTTC,CASSQDLTYGYTF